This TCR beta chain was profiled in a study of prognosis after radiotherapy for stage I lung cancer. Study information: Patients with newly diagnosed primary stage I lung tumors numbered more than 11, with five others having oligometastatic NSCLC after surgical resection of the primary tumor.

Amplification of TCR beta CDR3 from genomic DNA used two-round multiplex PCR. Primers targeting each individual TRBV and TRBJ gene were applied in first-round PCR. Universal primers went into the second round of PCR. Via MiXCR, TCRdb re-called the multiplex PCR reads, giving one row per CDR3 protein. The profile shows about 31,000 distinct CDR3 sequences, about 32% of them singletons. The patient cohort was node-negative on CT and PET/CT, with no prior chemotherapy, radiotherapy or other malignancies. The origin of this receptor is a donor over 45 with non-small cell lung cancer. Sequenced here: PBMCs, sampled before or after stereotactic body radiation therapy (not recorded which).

CDR3 nucleotides: TGCAGTGCTAGGGGACTAGCGGAATACAATGAGCAGTTCTTC. Its translation is CSARGLAEYNEQFF. The chain has TRBV20-1 and TRBJ2-1; 11 bases agree with TRBD2. CDR1 and CDR2 from the germline V gene are DFQATT and SNEGSKA (reference sequence). The CDR3 has 14 amino acids. Unmatched junction bases numbered 2, after V lost 3 bases and J lost 4 bases.